This TCR beta chain was observed in a study of control samples from healthy donors and cancer patients. Sequencing used immunoSEQ multiplex PCR; TCRdb keeps in-frame clones, though not all of them. The sample contains about 94,000 clones, about nine tenths of which appear only once. V gave up 2 bases and J gave up 5 bases; unmatched junction bases: 6. There are 15 residues in the CDR3. Germline CDR1 and CDR2: SSHAT and FNYEAQ (reference sequence). The TCR was taken from a young woman in good health. The sequencing sample was made of blood. The V call is TRBV7-7, the J call TRBJ2-3; 8 bases agree with TRBD1. CDR3 DNA sequence: TGTGCCAGCAGCTTAAGCAGGGGGCTAGGAGATACGCAGTATTTT. Translation gives CASSLSRGLGDTQYF.